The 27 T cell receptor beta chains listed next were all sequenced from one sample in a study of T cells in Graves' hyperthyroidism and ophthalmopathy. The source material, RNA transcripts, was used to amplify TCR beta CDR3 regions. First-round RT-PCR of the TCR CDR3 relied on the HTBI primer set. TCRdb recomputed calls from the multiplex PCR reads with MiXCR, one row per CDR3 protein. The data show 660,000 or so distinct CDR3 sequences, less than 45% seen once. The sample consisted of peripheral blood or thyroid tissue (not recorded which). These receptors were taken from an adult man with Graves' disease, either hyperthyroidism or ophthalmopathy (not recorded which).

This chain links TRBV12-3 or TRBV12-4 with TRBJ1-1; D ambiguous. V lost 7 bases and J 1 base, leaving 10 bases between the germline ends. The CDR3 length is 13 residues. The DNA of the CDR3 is TGTGCCAGCACCCTGGTAGGGAACACTGAAGCTTTCTTT. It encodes CASTLVGNTEAFF.

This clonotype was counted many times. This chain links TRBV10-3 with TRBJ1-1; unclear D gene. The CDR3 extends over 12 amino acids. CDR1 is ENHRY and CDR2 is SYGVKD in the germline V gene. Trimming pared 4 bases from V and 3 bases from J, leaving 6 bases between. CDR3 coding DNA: TGTGCCATCAGTGTGGGAGACACTGAAGCTTTCTTT. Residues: CAISVGDTEAFF.

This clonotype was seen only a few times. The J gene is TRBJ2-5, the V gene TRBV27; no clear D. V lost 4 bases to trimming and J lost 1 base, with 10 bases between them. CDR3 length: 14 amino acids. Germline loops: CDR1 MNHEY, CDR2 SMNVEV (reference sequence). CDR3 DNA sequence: TGTGCCAGCAGTTACTCGACCGCCCAAGAGACCCAGTACTTC. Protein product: CASSYSTAQETQYF.

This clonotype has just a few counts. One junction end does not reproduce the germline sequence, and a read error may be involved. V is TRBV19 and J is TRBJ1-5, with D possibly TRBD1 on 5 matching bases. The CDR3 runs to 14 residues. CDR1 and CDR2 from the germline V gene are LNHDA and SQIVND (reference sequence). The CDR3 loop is CASSQVGGGQPQHF. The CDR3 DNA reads TGCGCCAGCAGCCAAGTCGGGGGAGGTCAGCCCCAGCATTTT.

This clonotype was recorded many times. In DNA form, the CDR3 reads TGCAGTGCTAGGTTTGCGGGAGGGCTTTCAGAGCAGTACTTC. It codes for CSARFAGGLSEQYF. The chain recombines TRBV20-1 with TRBJ2-7; 9 bases map to TRBD2. The CDR3 has 14 residues. The germline gives CDR1 DFQATT, CDR2 SNEGSKA (reference sequence). V dropped 3 bases and J dropped 7; count of bases not matched to a gene: 10.

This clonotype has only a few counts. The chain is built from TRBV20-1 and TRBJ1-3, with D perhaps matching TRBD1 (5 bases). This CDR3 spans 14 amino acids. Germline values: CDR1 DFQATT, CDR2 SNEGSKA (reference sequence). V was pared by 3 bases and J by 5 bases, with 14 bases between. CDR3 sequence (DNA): TGCAGTGCTAGTCCAGGGAAGAGTAGAAACACCATATATTTT. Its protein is CSASPGKSRNTIYF.

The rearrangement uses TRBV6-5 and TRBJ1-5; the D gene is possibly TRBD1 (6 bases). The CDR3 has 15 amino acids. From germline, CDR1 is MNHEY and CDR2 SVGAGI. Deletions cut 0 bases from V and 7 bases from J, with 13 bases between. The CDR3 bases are TGTGCCAGCAGTTACTCGTCGGGGGCTAGACAGCCCCAGCATTTT. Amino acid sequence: CASSYSSGARQPQHF.

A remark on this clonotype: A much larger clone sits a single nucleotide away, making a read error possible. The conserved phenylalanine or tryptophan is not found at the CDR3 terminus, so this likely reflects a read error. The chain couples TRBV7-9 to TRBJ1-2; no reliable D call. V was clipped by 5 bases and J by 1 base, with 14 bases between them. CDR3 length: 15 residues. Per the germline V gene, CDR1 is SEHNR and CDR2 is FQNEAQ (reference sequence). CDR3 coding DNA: TGTGCCAGCAGCACAGCCAATGGATTTAACTATGGCTACACCCTC. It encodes CASSTANGFNYGYTL.

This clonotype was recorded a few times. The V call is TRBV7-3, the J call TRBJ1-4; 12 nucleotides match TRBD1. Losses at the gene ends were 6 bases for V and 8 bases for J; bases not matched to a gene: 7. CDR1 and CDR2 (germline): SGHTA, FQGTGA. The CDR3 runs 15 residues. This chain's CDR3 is CASSLPGTGGEKLFF. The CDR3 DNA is TGTGCCAGCAGTTTACCTGGGACAGGGGGCGAAAAACTGTTTTTT.

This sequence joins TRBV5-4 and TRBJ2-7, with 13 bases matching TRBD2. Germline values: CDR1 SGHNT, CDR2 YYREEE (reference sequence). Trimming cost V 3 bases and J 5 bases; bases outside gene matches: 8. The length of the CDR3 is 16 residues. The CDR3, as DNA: TGTGCCAGCAGCTGGGGGACTAGCGGGGTGAACAACGAGCAGTACTTC. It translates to CASSWGTSGVNNEQYF.

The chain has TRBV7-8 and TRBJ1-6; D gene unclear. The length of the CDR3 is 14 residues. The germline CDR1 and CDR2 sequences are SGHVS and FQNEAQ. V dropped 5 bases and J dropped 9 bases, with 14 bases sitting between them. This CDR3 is CASSLGVDISPLHF. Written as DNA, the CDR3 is TGTGCCAGCAGCCTCGGGGTTGATATTTCACCCCTCCACTTT.

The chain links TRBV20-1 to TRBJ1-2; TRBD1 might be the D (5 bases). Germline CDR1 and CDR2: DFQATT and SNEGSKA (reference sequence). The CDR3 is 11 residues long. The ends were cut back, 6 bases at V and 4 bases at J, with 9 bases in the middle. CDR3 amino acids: CSANQGYGYTF. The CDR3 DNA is TGCAGTGCCAATCAGGGCTATGGCTACACCTTC.

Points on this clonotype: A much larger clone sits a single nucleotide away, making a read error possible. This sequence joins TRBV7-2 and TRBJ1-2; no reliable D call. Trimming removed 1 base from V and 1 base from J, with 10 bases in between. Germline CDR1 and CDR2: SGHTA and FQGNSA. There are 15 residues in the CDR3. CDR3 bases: TGTGCCAGCAGCTTAGATTGGCTGATTAACTATGGCTACACCTTC. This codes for CASSLDWLINYGYTF.

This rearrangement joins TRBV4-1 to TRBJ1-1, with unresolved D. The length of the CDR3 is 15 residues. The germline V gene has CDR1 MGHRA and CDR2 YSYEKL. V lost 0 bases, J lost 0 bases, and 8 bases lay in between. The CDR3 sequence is CASSQDSAMNTEAFF. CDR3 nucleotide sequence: TGCGCCAGCAGCCAAGACAGCGCGATGAACACTGAAGCTTTCTTT.

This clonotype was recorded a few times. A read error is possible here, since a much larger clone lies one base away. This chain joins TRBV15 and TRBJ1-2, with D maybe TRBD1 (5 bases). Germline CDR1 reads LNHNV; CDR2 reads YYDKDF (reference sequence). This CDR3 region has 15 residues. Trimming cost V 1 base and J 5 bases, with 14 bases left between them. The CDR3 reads CATSRGGALAYGYTF. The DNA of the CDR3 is TGTGCCACCAGCAGAGGTGGGGCCCTGGCATATGGCTACACCTTC.

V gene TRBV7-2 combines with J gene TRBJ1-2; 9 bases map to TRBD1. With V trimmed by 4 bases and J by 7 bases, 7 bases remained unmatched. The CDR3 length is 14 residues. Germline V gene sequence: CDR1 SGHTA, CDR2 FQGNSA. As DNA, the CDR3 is TGTGCCAGCAGCTCGGGACAGGGATTCCGTGGCTACACCTTC. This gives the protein CASSSGQGFRGYTF.

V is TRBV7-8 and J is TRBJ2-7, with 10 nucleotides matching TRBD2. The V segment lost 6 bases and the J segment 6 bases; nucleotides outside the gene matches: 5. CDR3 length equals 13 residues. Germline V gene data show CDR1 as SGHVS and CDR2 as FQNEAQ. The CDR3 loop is CASRTGLATEQYF. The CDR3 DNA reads TGTGCCAGCAGAACGGGACTAGCGACCGAGCAGTACTTC.

In DNA form, the CDR3 reads TGTGCCAGCGGGATGGGTTATAGCAATCAGCCCCAGCATTTT. Translation gives CASGMGYSNQPQHF. V and J are TRBV6-6 and TRBJ1-5; D call uncertain. There are 14 residues in the CDR3. V lost 8 bases, J lost 0 bases, and 11 bases lay in between. Germline lookup yields CDR1 MNHNY and CDR2 SVGAGI (reference sequence).

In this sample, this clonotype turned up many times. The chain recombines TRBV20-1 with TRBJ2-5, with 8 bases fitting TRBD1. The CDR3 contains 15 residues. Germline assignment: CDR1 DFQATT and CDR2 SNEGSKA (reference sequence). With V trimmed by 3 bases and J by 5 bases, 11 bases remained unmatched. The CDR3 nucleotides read TGCAGTGCTAGGGCCGGCAGGGGGCGTGTGGAGACCCAGTACTTC. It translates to CSARAGRGRVETQYF.

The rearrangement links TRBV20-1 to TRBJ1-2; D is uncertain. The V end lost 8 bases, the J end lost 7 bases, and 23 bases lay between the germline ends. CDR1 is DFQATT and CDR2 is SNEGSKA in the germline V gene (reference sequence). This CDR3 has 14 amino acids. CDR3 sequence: CSTMGSSGGSGYTF. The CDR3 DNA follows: TGCAGTACTATGGGATCTTCGGGAGGTAGTGGCTACACCTTC.

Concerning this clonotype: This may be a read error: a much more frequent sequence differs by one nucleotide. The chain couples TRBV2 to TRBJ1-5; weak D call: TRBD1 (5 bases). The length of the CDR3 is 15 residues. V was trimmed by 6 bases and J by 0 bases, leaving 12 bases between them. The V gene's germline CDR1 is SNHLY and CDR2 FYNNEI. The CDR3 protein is CASRTQGSSNQPQHF. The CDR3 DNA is TGTGCCAGCAGGACGCAGGGCAGTAGCAATCAGCCCCAGCATTTT.

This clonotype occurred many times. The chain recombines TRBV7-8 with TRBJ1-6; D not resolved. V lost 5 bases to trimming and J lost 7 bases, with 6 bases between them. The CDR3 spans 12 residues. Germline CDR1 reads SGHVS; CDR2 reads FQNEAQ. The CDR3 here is CASSGLNSPLHF. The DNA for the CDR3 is TGTGCCAGCAGCGGATTGAATTCACCCCTCCACTTT.

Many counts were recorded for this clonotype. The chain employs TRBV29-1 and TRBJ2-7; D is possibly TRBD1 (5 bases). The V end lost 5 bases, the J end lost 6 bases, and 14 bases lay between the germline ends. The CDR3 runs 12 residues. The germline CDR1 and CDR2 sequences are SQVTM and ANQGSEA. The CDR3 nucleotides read TGCAGCGTTTGCGAAGGGGTGAGCGAGCAGTACTTC. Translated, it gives CSVCEGVSEQYF.

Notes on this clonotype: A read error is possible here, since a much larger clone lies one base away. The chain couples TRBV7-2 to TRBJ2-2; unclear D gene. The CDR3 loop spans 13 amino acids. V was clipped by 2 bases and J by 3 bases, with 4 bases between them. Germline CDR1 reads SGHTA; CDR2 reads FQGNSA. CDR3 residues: CASSLPDTGELFF. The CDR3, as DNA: TGTGCCAGCAGCTTACCAGACACCGGGGAGCTGTTTTTT.

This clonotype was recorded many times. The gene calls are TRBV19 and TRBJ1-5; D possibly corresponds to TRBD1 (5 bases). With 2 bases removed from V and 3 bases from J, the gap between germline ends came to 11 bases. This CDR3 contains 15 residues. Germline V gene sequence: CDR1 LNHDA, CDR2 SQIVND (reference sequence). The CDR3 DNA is TGTGCCAGTAGTATATCCCGACAGAACAATCAGCCCCAGCATTTT. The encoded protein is CASSISRQNNQPQHF.

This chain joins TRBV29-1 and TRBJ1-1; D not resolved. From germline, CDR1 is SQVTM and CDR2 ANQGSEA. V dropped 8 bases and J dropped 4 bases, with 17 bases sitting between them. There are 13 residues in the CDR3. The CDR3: CSQEEQATTEAFF. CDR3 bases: TGCAGCCAAGAAGAGCAGGCAACCACTGAAGCTTTCTTT. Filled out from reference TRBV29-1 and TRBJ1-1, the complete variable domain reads SAVISQKPSRDICQRGTSLTIQCQVDSQVTMMFWYRQQPGQSLTLIATANQGSEATYESGFVIDKFPISRPNLTFSTLTVSNMSPEDSSIYLCSQEEQATTEAFFGQGTRLTVV.

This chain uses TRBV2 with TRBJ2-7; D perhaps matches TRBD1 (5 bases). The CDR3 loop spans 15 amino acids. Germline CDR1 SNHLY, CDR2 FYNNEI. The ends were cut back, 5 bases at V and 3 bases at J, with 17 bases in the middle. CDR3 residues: CASSYVGRADYEQYF. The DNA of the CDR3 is TGTGCCAGCAGTTACGTGGGCAGGGCGGACTACGAGCAGTACTTC.